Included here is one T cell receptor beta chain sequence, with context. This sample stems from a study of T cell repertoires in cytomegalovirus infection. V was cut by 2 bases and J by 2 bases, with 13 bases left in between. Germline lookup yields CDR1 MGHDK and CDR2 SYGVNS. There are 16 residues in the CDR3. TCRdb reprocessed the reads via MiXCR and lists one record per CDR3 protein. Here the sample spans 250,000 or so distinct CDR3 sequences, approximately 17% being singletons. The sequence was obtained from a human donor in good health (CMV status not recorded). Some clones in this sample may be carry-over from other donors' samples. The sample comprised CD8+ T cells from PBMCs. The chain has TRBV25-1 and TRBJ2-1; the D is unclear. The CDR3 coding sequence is TGTGCCAGCAGTGAAATTGCATCGTTGGCCTACAATGAGCAGTTCTTC. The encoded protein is CASSEIASLAYNEQFF.